This T cell receptor beta chain was sequenced for a study of spatial heterogeneity in lung cancer. As for the study in general: The library had UMIs, and each TCR and UMI pair averaged more than ten raw reads.

The time point here: sample taken at primary tumor resection. Whole RNA, isolated from tumor, nontumor lung or frozen PBMC, was sequenced without prior sorting. The CDR3 sequence is 12 residues long. Trimming left V 7 bases short and J 7 bases short, with 11 bases between. TCRdb reprocessed the 5' RACE reads with MiXCR, giving one entry per CDR3 protein. The table records about 92,000 distinct CDR3 sequences, approximately 12% of them present only once. This clonotype was picked up many times. The source is a male donor with early-stage non-small cell lung cancer. Sequencing was performed on PBMCs, taken at surgery. The rearrangement links TRBV12-3 or TRBV12-4 to TRBJ1-5; the D is unclear. The DNA of the CDR3 is TGTGCCAGCACCGGGGTGGGCCAGCCCCAGCATTTT. It is translated as CASTGVGQPQHF.